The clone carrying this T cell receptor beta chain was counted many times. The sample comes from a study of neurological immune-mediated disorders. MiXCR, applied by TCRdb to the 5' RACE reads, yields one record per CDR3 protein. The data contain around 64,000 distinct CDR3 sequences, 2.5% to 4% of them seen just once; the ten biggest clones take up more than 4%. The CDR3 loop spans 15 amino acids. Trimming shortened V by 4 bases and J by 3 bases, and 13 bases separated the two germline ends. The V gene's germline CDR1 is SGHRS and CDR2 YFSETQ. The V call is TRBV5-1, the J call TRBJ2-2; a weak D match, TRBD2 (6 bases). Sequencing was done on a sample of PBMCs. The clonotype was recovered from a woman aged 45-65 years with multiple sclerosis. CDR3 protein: CASSPFSGDTGELFF. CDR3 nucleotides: TGCGCCAGCAGCCCCTTTAGCGGCGACACCGGGGAGCTGTTTTTT.